This TCR beta chain was sequenced in a study of cytomegalovirus exposure and HLA in healthy donors. As for the study in general: Drawn from HLA-typed donors, about 82 million unique TCRs were held in an early data release. Study-wide results and limits: Presence/absence analyses supposed approximately even sequencing depth among donors.

PCR primers comprised 60 Vbeta and 13 Jbeta primers. TCRdb's copy holds only in-frame clones and misses some; the assay was immunoSEQ multiplex PCR. The repertoire consists of about 200,000 clones, with 79% occurring once and the leading ten covering around 0.38%. Details on this clone: Its antigen is unidentified.

CDR1 is SQVTM, CDR2 ANQGSEA, per germline. CDR3 size: 13 residues. Unmatched junction bases numbered 4, after V lost 4 bases and J lost 1 base. Sequenced input: PBMCs. The sequence came from a male donor in good health and CMV-seropositive. This chain joins TRBV29-1 and TRBJ2-7; 7 bases match TRBD1. As DNA, the CDR3 is TGCAGCGTTGTGGGACAGCCATCCTACGAGCAGTACTTC. It codes for CSVVGQPSYEQYF.